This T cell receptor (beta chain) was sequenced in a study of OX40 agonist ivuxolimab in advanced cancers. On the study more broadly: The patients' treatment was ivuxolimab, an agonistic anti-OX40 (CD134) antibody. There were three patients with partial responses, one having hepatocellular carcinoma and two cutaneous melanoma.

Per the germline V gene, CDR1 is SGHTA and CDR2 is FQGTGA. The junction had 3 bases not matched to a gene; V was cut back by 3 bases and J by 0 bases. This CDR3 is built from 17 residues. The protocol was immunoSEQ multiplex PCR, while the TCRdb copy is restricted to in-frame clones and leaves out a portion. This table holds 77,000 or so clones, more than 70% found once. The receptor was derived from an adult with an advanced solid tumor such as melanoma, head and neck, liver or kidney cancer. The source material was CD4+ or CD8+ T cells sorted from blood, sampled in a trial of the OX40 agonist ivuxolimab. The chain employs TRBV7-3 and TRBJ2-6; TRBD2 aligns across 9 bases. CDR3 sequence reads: CASSFATSGSGANVLTF. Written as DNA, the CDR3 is TGTGCCAGCAGCTTCGCGACTAGCGGCTCTGGGGCCAACGTCCTGACTTTC. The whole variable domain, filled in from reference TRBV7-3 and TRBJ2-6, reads GAGVSQTPSNKVTEKGKYVELRCDPISGHTALYWYRQSLGQGPEFLIYFQGTGAADDSGLPNDRFFAVRPEGSVSTLKIQRTERGDSAVYLCASSFATSGSGANVLTFGAGSRLTVL.